A single sample is the source of the 3 T cell receptor beta chains below, sequenced in a study of sequential checkpoint blockade in melanoma (dated by TCRdb to about 2019). This specimen's treatment or condition label, interpreted: randomized to nivolumab then ipilimumab (arm A) or the reverse (arm B). The library was built by means of the immunoSEQ multiplex PCR assay. TCRdb re-hosts the immuneACCESS table, in-frame sequences only. Its copies lack some clones; in the studies checked, an unresolved V gene accounts for under half of them, and the cause for the rest is not known. The sample data list about 970 clones, and 20% to 25% of these were observed just once. The ten largest clones add up to 13% of the sample. Specimen: tumor tissue (inferred from file names), collected from a patient given nivolumab and ipilimumab in sequence. These receptors all come from a human donor with melanoma.

This clone was counted a few times. The chain uses TRBV6-8 and TRBJ2-7; the match to TRBD1 covers 8 bases. From germline, CDR1 is MNHGY and CDR2 SAAAGT. The CDR3 extends over 13 amino acids. V shed 5 bases, J shed 5 bases, and the junction held 5 bases outside the gene matches. This chain's CDR3 is CASSQDREDEQYF. In nucleotides, the CDR3 is TGTGCCAGCAGTCAGGACAGGGAAGACGAGCAGTACTTC.

The V gene is TRBV6-7, the J gene TRBJ2-5; D not certain. TRBV6-7 is assigned to the ORF class and has an uncertain function. V was clipped by 2 bases and J by 5 bases, with 3 bases between them. CDR3 length: 11 amino acids. CDR3 bases: TGTGCCAGCAGTTACGGGGAGACCCAGTACTTC. It codes for CASSYGETQYF.

This clone qualifies as medium-sized (0.01 to 0.1%). V usage is TRBV11-3 and J usage is TRBJ1-1, with TRBD1 matching 8 bases. The CDR3 has 15 residues. Germline V gives CDR1 SGHNT, CDR2 YENEEA. The J segment lost 1 base and the V segment lost 4 bases, leaving 5 bases of the junction unmatched. Here the CDR3 DNA reads TGTGCCAGCAGCTCTAGGACAGGGTGGAACACTGAAGCTTTCTTT. It yields the protein CASSSRTGWNTEAFF.